This T cell receptor beta chain was sequenced during a study of cytomegalovirus exposure and HLA in healthy donors. Findings and caveats of the study: Versus the roughly 700-donor mean, an Asian-associated ancestry cluster reportedly showed fewer N-insertions in a later analysis.

Researchers ran the PCR with 60 Vbeta and 13 Jbeta primers. Method: immunoSEQ multiplex PCR; TCRdb's copy keeps in-frame clones and lacks some. The specimen's table records over 45,000 clones. Notes on this clone: The antigen remains undetermined.

V shed 4 bases and J 2 bases; nucleotides not matched to a gene: 5. Per the germline V gene, CDR1 is MNHEY and CDR2 is SMNVEV (reference sequence). The CDR3 runs to 15 residues. The sequence came from a woman between 18 and 29 years old in good health and CMV-seronegative. The V and J genes are TRBV27 and TRBJ1-2; TRBD1 aligns across 9 bases. Sequencing input: PBMCs. CDR3 residues: CASSSTGTGNYGYTF. The DNA for the CDR3 is TGTGCCAGCAGTTCGACCGGGACAGGGAACTATGGCTACACCTTC.